Listed here are 4 T cell receptor beta chains from one sample, sequenced in a study of OX40 agonist ivuxolimab in advanced cancers. The protocol was immunoSEQ multiplex PCR, while the TCRdb copy is restricted to in-frame clones and leaves out a portion. This sample has 65,000 to 85,000 clones, with about 91% found just once. This sample comprised CD4+ or CD8+ T cells sorted from blood, obtained in a trial of the OX40 agonist ivuxolimab. The receptors come from an adult with an advanced solid tumor such as melanoma, head and neck, liver or kidney cancer.

The count of this clone is one. This chain connects TRBV19 to TRBJ1-1; D is perhaps TRBD1 (5 bases). CDR1 and CDR2 from the germline V gene are LNHDA and SQIVND (reference sequence). Trimming stripped 6 bases from V and 5 bases from J, with 19 bases between. The CDR3 loop spans 15 amino acids. The CDR3 loop is CASSHLDGWGTEAFF. The CDR3 DNA follows: TGTGCCAGTAGCCACTTGGACGGATGGGGGACTGAAGCTTTCTTT.

The chain employs TRBV6-5 and TRBJ1-1; D uncertain. CDR1 is MNHEY and CDR2 is SVGAGI in the germline V gene. Trimming stripped 2 bases from V and 0 bases from J, with 7 bases between. The CDR3 length is 14 residues. CDR3 region: CASSYDGVNTEAFF. The DNA for the CDR3 is TGTGCCAGCAGTTACGACGGTGTGAACACTGAAGCTTTCTTT.

V is TRBV11-3 and J is TRBJ2-7; a possible D gene is TRBD1 (5 bases). V lost 4 bases, J lost 2 bases, and 15 bases lay in between. In germline, CDR1 is SGHNT, CDR2 YENEEA. The CDR3 contains 15 residues. The CDR3 loop reads CASSSTTGGTYEQYF. The CDR3 bases are TGTGCCAGCAGCTCAACCACAGGCGGAACCTACGAGCAGTACTTC.

V usage is TRBV11-2 and J usage is TRBJ1-6; D gene ambiguous. V lost 6 bases and J 0 bases, leaving 3 bases between the germline ends. The V gene's germline CDR1 is SGHAT and CDR2 FQNNGV. This CDR3 has 13 amino acids. This chain's CDR3 is CASRSSYNSPLHF. CDR3 coding DNA: TGTGCCAGCAGAAGCTCCTATAATTCACCCCTCCACTTT.